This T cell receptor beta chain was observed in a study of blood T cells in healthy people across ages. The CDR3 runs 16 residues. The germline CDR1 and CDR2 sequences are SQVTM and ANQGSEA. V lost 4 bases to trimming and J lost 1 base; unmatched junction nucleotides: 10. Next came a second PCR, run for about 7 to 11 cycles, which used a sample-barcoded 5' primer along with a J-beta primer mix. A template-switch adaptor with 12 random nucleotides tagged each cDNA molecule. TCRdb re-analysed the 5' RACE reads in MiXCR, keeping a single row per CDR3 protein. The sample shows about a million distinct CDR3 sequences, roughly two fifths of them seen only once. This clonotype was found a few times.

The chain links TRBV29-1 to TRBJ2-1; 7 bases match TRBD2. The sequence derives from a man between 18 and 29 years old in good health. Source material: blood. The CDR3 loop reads CSVVGGRRGSYNEQFF. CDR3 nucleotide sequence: TGCAGCGTTGTCGGGGGGAGAAGGGGATCCTACAATGAGCAGTTCTTC.